This T cell receptor beta chain was documented in a study of cytomegalovirus exposure and HLA in healthy donors. On the study more broadly: Per a later analysis, the roughly 690 first-cohort and some 110 validation repertoires shared one platform. Overall study results and limits: The study found most TCR sequences rare, yet found some public TCRs in many donors. First-cohort TCR clusters were later found to tend to co-occur in the approximately 120 validation repertoires.

Assay used: immunoSEQ multiplex PCR; TCRdb lists only in-frame clones, some missing. The sample carries approximately 100,000 clones, roughly 89% recorded once. V lost 1 base, J lost 5 bases, and 8 bases lay in between. This CDR3 region has 14 residues. Germline CDR1 and CDR2: MGHDK and SYGVNS. The count of this clone is one. Its antigen is not known. The chain carries TRBV25-1 and TRBJ1-4; tentatively, D is TRBD1 (5 bases). This TCR came from a woman in her thirties in good health and CMV-seronegative. Input material: PBMCs. DNA for the CDR3: TGTGCCAGCAGTGAATGGGGGGGGAATGAAAAACTGTTTTTT. This codes for CASSEWGGNEKLFF.